This T cell receptor beta chain derives from a study of blood T cell repertoires in COVID-19. Across the study: Specimens from acute and convalescent COVID-19 originated in the United States, Italy and Spain.

Produced via immunoSEQ multiplex PCR; TCRdb's table is partial and in-frame only. The table shows 270,000 or so clones, with more than 65% occurring only once. Sequenced: peripheral blood. The clonotype was recovered from a woman between 18 and 29 years old with acute or convalescent COVID-19.

The DNA for the CDR3 is TGTGCCAGGCTGCGACTAGCGGGAGTTCACGAGCAGTACTTC. Translated: CARLRLAGVHEQYF. The chain carries TRBV6-5 and TRBJ2-7; 12 nucleotides align to TRBD2. With V trimmed by 9 bases and J by 5 bases, 8 bases remained unmatched. The CDR3 contains 14 residues. Germline V gives CDR1 MNHEY, CDR2 SVGAGI.